This TCR beta chain stems from a study of ipilimumab plus nivolumab after autologous stem cell transplantation (dated by TCRdb to 2020 to 2023). With respect to the entire study: The median number of doses received by trial patients was about five for ipilimumab and about eight for nivolumab. Primary refractory and relapsed disease were included in the DLBCL cohort, with 18-month progression-free survival of around 88% and 27%, respectively. The trial enrolled patients with high-risk diffuse large B cell lymphoma, mature T cell lymphoma, or multiple myeloma undergoing autologous transplant. The intent-to-treat population of the trial consisted of approximately 35 patients.

Checkpoint therapy was initiated 14 to 28 days after autologous transplant, and ipilimumab was administered at 1 mg/kg intravenously on day 1 of selected weeks. Patients received nivolumab at 3 mg/kg intravenously on day 1 of weeks 1, 4, 7, 10, and every two weeks through week 26. This was a Phase Ib clinical trial that tested ipilimumab plus nivolumab, given as combined checkpoint inhibition, for consolidation following autologous stem cell transplantation. For this clone: Its specific antigen is unknown. No much larger clone exists at a distance of one base, and base qualities are not known.

The library was generated by the immunoSEQ multiplex PCR assay. The source is immuneACCESS, and TCRdb retained only in-frame sequences with V and J called. Part of the clones is not carried over; for the studies checked, unresolved V genes explain less than half of this, and the remainder is unexplained. The table for this sample lists fewer than 25,000 clones; roughly four fifths of them were counted only once. The ten largest clones represent more than 6.5% of the sample. On the study overall, not on this receptor specifically: Per the authors, a biologic rationale for further study of the post-transplant checkpoint inhibition approach was offered by T cell receptor repertoire, regulatory T cell phenotype and gut microbiota profiles. The authors concluded that, as post-transplant consolidation, combined checkpoint inhibition appeared tolerable.

From its cysteine to its phenylalanine, the CDR3 spans 19 amino acids. Only the CDR3 part of the read is kept: 57 bases, read in frame from the first base. The germline V gene yields LGHNT for CDR1 and FRNRAP for CDR2. Compared with germline, V lacks 1 base and J lacks 2 bases; bases without a gene match: 8. This clonotype was sampled from a male donor with diffuse large B-cell lymphoma. The input for sequencing was PBMCs, taken in a trial of ipilimumab plus nivolumab as post-transplant consolidation. Recombination linked TRBV12-5 to TRBJ2-1; 13 central bases correspond to TRBD2. CDR3 protein: CASGLGKGTSGETYNEQFF. The DNA is as follows: TGTGCTAGTGGTTTGGGTAAGGGGACTAGCGGGGAAACCTACAATGAGCAGTTCTTC.